This T cell receptor (beta chain) was identified in a study of spatial heterogeneity in lung cancer. As for the study in general: Beta-chain sequences consistently outnumbered alpha-chain sequences in detection. Study-level points and caveats: At resection, ubiquitous expanded tumor TCRs appeared in blood more than at follow-up.

Time point given: sample taken at primary tumor resection. From tumor, nontumor lung or frozen PBMC, whole RNA was taken unsorted for sequencing. A total of around 76 untreated early-stage non-small cell lung cancer patients served as donors. V gave up 6 bases and J gave up 1 base; unmatched junction bases: 6. The CDR3 loop spans 15 amino acids. A distinct unique molecular identifier was carried by each TCR cDNA molecule. One entry per CDR3 protein, called by TCRdb with MiXCR from the 5' RACE reads. Here the sample spans approximately 39,000 distinct CDR3 sequences, roughly 6% being singletons. At least ten counts were recorded for this clonotype. Its antigen is undetermined.

This clonotype originated in a male donor with early-stage non-small cell lung cancer. Sequenced material: PBMCs, taken at surgery. The chain combines TRBV12-3 or TRBV12-4 with TRBJ1-5; 7 nucleotides align to TRBD1. This chain's CDR3 is CASSLEGASNQPQHF. The CDR3 DNA follows: TGTGCCAGCAGCCTCGAGGGGGCGAGCAATCAGCCCCAGCATTTT.